The entry that follows covers one T cell receptor (beta chain) sequence. What it binds is unknown. Ahead of thyroid surgery, no patient had received treatment of any kind. In the authors' methods: CDR3 differences across clinicopathological groups were used to build a distant-metastasis classifier for papillary thyroid cancer. Through MiXCR, TCRdb re-clonotyped the PCR reads. In this record, the V and J calls reflect TCRdb's handling and not the investigators' own analysis. Found here are about 21,000 clones, about 28% of them singletons; the top ten hold 14%. This entry belongs to a study of metastatic and nonmetastatic thyroid tumors. Whole-study context: Where malignant and benign thyroid patients were concerned, repertoires were compared across blood and tumor or nodule tissue.

Germline V CDR1 and CDR2: MNHEY, SMNVEV (reference sequence). The CDR3 has 16 residues. Trimming stripped 2 bases from V and 0 bases from J, with 12 bases between. Study conclusions and caveats: In blood and tumor, TCR beta diversity was reportedly significantly higher in malignant thyroid tumors than in benign nodules.

This chain uses TRBV27 with TRBJ2-3; either TRBD1 or TRBD2 may supply D (6 bases each). The source material was tumor tissue. The origin of this receptor is a male donor with papillary thyroid cancer or a benign thyroid nodule (not recorded which). Some clones in this sample may be carry-over from other donors' samples. The CDR3 loop reads CASSLEGGTSTDTQYF. The DNA for the CDR3 is TGTGCCAGCAGTTTAGAGGGGGGAACTAGCACAGATACGCAGTATTTT.